The 30 T cell receptor beta chains below all came from one sample that was sequenced in a study of T-cell reconstitution after alpha-beta-depleted transplantation in children (TCRdb year 2016). Overall study outcomes, separate from this receptor: Hyperexpanded clone frequencies declined over subsequent months; after one year, T-cell counts and TCRbeta diversity were mostly attributed to newly produced T cells.

Reading the label with the study, this specimen's treatment or condition is: allogeneic hematopoietic cell transplantation with graft depleted of TCRalphabeta T cells and CD19 B cells. To prepare the library, PCR was applied. The sequencing machine was an Illumina HiSeq 2500. TCR libraries were prepared with molecular barcoding, using unique molecular identifiers to normalize TCRbeta repertoire quantification. The public sequencing data were trimmed at Q25 with fastp and processed into clonotypes with MiXCR by TCRdb, which kept only in-frame beta chains. Rows with one shared CDR3 protein collapse into an entry with the most common genes and DNA. For this sample the table gives 250,000 to 300,000 distinct CDR3 sequences, of which about 7.3% were detected only once. Of the sample, about 8.2% is held by the ten largest clones. No antigen has been identified for these receptors. The specimen comprised peripheral blood, sampled 360 days after TCRalphabeta/CD19-depleted stem cell transplant. The receptor source for this set is a female patient aged 2-9 years who had a stem cell transplant for Fanconi anemia, so the T cells may come from the graft donor.

This clonotype was seen ten or more times. The V and J genes are TRBV29-1 and TRBJ2-3; D may be TRBD1 or TRBD2 (5 bases each). CDR3 size: 14 residues. Germline values: CDR1 SQVTM, CDR2 ANQGSEA. V was cut by 6 bases and J by 1 base, with 14 bases left in between. DNA of the CDR3: TGCAGCGTAAGGCTGGGGGTAGGCACAGATACGCAGTATTTT. This gives the protein CSVRLGVGTDTQYF.

This clonotype was seen more than once but under ten times. This rearrangement joins TRBV27 to TRBJ1-5; D remains unclear. Between the trimmed V and J ends, which lost 6 bases and 3 bases, there was a span of 18 bases. The germline V gene encodes CDR1 MNHEY and CDR2 SMNVEV (reference sequence). The CDR3 covers 16 residues. CDR3 sequence (DNA): TGTGCCAGCAGACGCCTGGACGGGATCCCCAATCAGCCCCAGCATTTT. This translates into CASRRLDGIPNQPQHF.

This chain uses TRBV6-5 with TRBJ1-2, with 7 bases identical to TRBD1. J gave up 8 bases and V 3 bases, and 9 bases lay outside the gene matches. The CDR3 loop spans 14 amino acids. In germline, CDR1 is MNHEY, CDR2 SVGAGI. The CDR3 DNA follows: TGTGCCAGCAGTTATTTAATGACAGGGCAAGGCTACACCTTC. Encoded protein: CASSYLMTGQGYTF.

This clonotype was seen repeatedly, ten times or more. The chain links TRBV29-1 to TRBJ2-1; TRBD1 is a possible D gene (5 bases). Germline V CDR1 and CDR2: SQVTM, ANQGSEA. Trimming removed 4 bases at V and 5 bases at J, with 12 bases between. This CDR3 region has 13 residues. This CDR3 is CSVVDVDNNEQFF. Written as DNA, the CDR3 is TGCAGCGTTGTCGATGTGGACAACAATGAGCAGTTCTTC.

This clonotype occurred many times. The chain uses TRBV27 and TRBJ2-3, with 9 bases fitting TRBD1. The CDR3 loop spans 14 amino acids. Germline V gives CDR1 MNHEY, CDR2 SMNVEV (reference sequence). J lost 4 bases, V lost 5 bases, and 4 bases had no gene match. In nucleotides, the CDR3 is TGTGCCAGCAGTGTGGACAGGGGTGCAGATACGCAGTATTTT. Translating it yields CASSVDRGADTQYF.

This clonotype was seen a few times. This chain links TRBV13 with TRBJ1-1, with no clear D. The CDR3 totals 17 residues. From germline, CDR1 is PRHDT and CDR2 FYEKMQ (reference sequence). V dropped 2 bases and J dropped 5 bases, with 21 bases sitting between them. The CDR3 DNA is TGTGCCAGCAGCTTAAGTATAAGGGTAATTGGGTTGACTGAAGCTTTCTTT. It specifies CASSLSIRVIGLTEAFF. Based on the CDR3 plus reference TRBV13 and TRBJ1-1, the full variable domain is AAGVIQSPRHLIKEKRETATLKCYPIPRHDTVYWYQQGPGQDPQFLISFYEKMQSDKGSIPDRFSAQQFSDYHSELNMSSLELGDSALYFCASSLSIRVIGLTEAFFGQGTRLTVV.

To note about this clonotype: A far larger clone is just one base off, so this is likely a read error. The V gene is TRBV3-1, the J gene TRBJ2-1; 8 nucleotides align to TRBD1. Germline V gene sequence: CDR1 LGHDT, CDR2 YNNKEL (reference sequence). This CDR3 spans 14 amino acids. The CDR3 spells CASSPLTGDNDQFF. CDR3 sequence (DNA): TGTGCCAGCAGCCCCTTGACAGGGGACAATGACCAGTTCTTC.

J is TRBJ2-4 and V is TRBV11-2; 12 bases fit TRBD1. This CDR3 has 19 residues. The ends lost 9 bases at V and 16 bases at J; junction bases unmatched: 31. The germline gives CDR1 SGHAT, CDR2 FQNNGV. The CDR3 DNA reads TGTGCCAGTCAGAGGAGTCCCGGGACAGGGGGCGCGGGTGTTTGGGCCGTCTACTTC. Translated, it gives CASQRSPGTGGAGVWAVYF.

This clonotype was counted many times. The gene calls are TRBV20-1 and TRBJ2-3; D is uncertain. The V end lost 5 bases, the J end lost 6 bases, and 18 bases lay between the germline ends. The CDR3 extends over 14 amino acids. Germline loops: CDR1 DFQATT, CDR2 SNEGSKA (reference sequence). The CDR3 DNA sequence: TGCAGTGCTCCGTCACCGACGGCCCGCGATACGCAGTATTTT. Translation gives CSAPSPTARDTQYF.

This clonotype has more than one count but fewer than ten. This chain joins TRBV6-2 or TRBV6-3 and TRBJ1-4, with D perhaps matching TRBD1 (6 bases). The CDR3 totals 14 residues. V was trimmed by 2 bases and J by 8 bases, leaving 12 bases between them. Germline values: CDR1 MNHEY, CDR2 SVGEGT. CDR3 in DNA: TGTGCCAGCAGTTACCCCGGGACATCCGAAAAACTGTTTTTT. Translated: CASSYPGTSEKLFF.

This clonotype was counted at least ten times. For the CDR3, the DNA is TGCGCCAGCAGCTTGGTATCGCAGGGAAGAAGAGATACGCAGTATTTT. This codes for CASSLVSQGRRDTQYF. V and J are TRBV5-1 and TRBJ2-3, with a possible D match to TRBD1 (5 bases). Trimming pared 0 bases from V and 5 bases from J, leaving 16 bases between. Germline values: CDR1 SGHRS, CDR2 YFSETQ. CDR3 length: 16 residues. Drawing the rest from reference TRBV5-1 and TRBJ2-3, the complete variable domain is KAGVTQTPRYLIKTRGQQVTLSCSPISGHRSVSWYQQTPGQGLQFLFEYFSETQRNKGNFPGRFSGRQFSNSRSEMNVSTLELGDSALYLCASSLVSQGRRDTQYFGPGTRLTVL.

This clonotype was seen ten or more times. The gene calls are TRBV12-3 or TRBV12-4 and TRBJ1-2; 7 positions agree with TRBD1. J lost 3 bases, V lost 1 base, and 11 bases had no gene match. The CDR3 is 17 amino acids. The CDR3 is CASSLVGRGLRYYGYTF. The CDR3 DNA reads TGTGCCAGCAGTTTAGTAGGAAGGGGGCTTCGGTACTATGGCTACACCTTC.

At least ten counts were recorded for this clonotype. The V call is TRBV28, the J call TRBJ1-2; D unclear. The CDR3 extends over 14 amino acids. Germline CDR1 is MDHEN and CDR2 is SYDVKM. V lost 3 bases and J 2 bases, leaving 10 bases between the germline ends. The CDR3 DNA sequence: TGTGCCAGCAGTTTGGGTGGGCAAAACTATGGCTACACCTTC. Translating it yields CASSLGGQNYGYTF.

This clonotype was recorded a few times. The chain is built from TRBV30 and TRBJ2-3; TRBD2 aligns across 13 bases. Germline loops: CDR1 GTSNPN, CDR2 SVGIG (reference sequence). V lost 4 bases to trimming and J lost 6 bases; unmatched junction nucleotides: 7. The length of the CDR3 is 15 residues. CDR3 loop: CAWNPGLAGSDTQYF. The CDR3 DNA reads as TGTGCCTGGAATCCGGGACTAGCGGGGTCGGATACGCAGTATTTT. Filled out from reference TRBV30 and TRBJ2-3, the complete variable domain reads SQTIHQWPATLVQPVGSPLSLECTVEGTSNPNLYWYRQAAGRGLQLLFYSVGIGQISSEVPQNLSASRPQDRQFILSSKKLLLSDSGFYLCAWNPGLAGSDTQYFGPGTRLTVL.

This clonotype has at least ten counts. The chain links TRBV20-1 to TRBJ2-2; possible D gene TRBD2, 5 bases. V was cut by 6 bases and J by 4 bases, with 15 bases left in between. This CDR3 spans 14 amino acids. CDR1 is DFQATT and CDR2 is SNEGSKA in the germline V gene (reference sequence). CDR3: CSAETPRGTGELFF. The CDR3 DNA reads TGCAGTGCAGAGACCCCACGGGGCACCGGGGAGCTGTTTTTT.

This clonotype was seen at least ten times. The V call is TRBV6-1, the J call TRBJ1-5; no reliable D call. V lost 8 bases and J 0 bases, leaving 8 bases between the germline ends. The CDR3 is made up of 13 amino acids. Germline CDR1 reads MNHNS; CDR2 reads SASEGT. The CDR3 DNA reads TGTGCCAGCTGGGAGAGTAGCAATCAGCCCCAGCATTTT. It is translated as CASWESSNQPQHF.

By proportion, this clonotype is medium-sized. J is TRBJ2-1 and V is TRBV11-2, with TRBD2 matching over 11 bases. Germline V gene data show CDR1 as SGHAT and CDR2 as FQNNGV. Trimming at V came to 2 bases and at J to 0 bases, leaving 3 bases not matched to a gene. This CDR3 has 17 residues. The CDR3 sequence is CASSLLAGGSSYNEQFF. DNA of the CDR3: TGTGCCAGCAGCTTACTAGCGGGGGGAAGCTCCTACAATGAGCAGTTCTTC.

The chain is built from TRBV7-9 and TRBJ1-2, with D maybe TRBD1 (6 bases). The CDR3 loop spans 14 amino acids. V was shortened by 3 bases and J by 8 bases, with 16 bases between the two germline ends. Looked up from germline, CDR1 is SEHNR and CDR2 is FQNEAQ (reference sequence). As DNA, the CDR3 is TGTGCCAGCAGCTTTCGACAGGCCCCAGGGGGCTACACCTTC. Translated, it gives CASSFRQAPGGYTF.

This clonotype has a count of ten or more. The gene calls are TRBV9 and TRBJ1-1; possible D gene TRBD1, 6 bases. The germline V gene encodes CDR1 SGDLS and CDR2 YYNGEE. The CDR3 consists of 16 residues. Trimming took off 5 bases at V and 6 bases at J, with 23 bases between the two ends. The CDR3 sequence: CASRRYDGGEKSEAFF. In DNA form, the CDR3 reads TGTGCCAGCAGGCGGTATGATGGGGGCGAAAAGTCTGAAGCTTTCTTT. The full variable domain, in which reference TRBV9 and TRBJ1-1 provide the parts outside the CDR3, is DSGVTQTPKHLITATGQRVTLRCSPRSGDLSVYWYQQSLDQGLQFLIQYYNGEERAKGNILERFSAQQFPDLHSELNLSSLELGDSALYFCASRRYDGGEKSEAFFGQGTRLTVV.

Notes on this clonotype: This may be a read error: a much more frequent sequence differs by one nucleotide. The CDR3 DNA follows: TGTGCCAGCAGTTCCCCCGGGACTGGCTACGATGAGCAGTTCTTC. This sequence encodes CASSSPGTGYDEQFF. V and J are TRBV12-3 or TRBV12-4 and TRBJ2-1; D may be TRBD2 (6 bases). CDR3 length: 15 amino acids.

This clonotype was seen many times. The chain is built from TRBV12-3 or TRBV12-4 and TRBJ2-2; D uncertain. The CDR3 runs to 12 residues. The ends were cut back, 10 bases at V and 3 bases at J, with 9 bases in the middle. The CDR3 here is CATRDYTGELFF. As DNA, the CDR3 is TGTGCCACACGAGACTACACCGGGGAGCTGTTTTTT.

This clonotype was observed many times. This sequence joins TRBV18 and TRBJ2-3; TRBD1 is a possible D gene (5 bases). V was trimmed by 1 base and J by 4 bases, leaving 6 bases between them. This CDR3 has 13 amino acids. Germline V gene data show CDR1 as KGHSH and CDR2 as LQKENI. The CDR3 nucleotides are TGTGCCAGCTCACCACTAGGGGCAGATACGCAGTATTTT. This translates into CASSPLGADTQYF.

This clonotype was seen repeatedly, ten times or more. The V call is TRBV20-1, the J call TRBJ2-1; 9 nucleotides match TRBD2. Germline loops: CDR1 DFQATT, CDR2 SNEGSKA (reference sequence). This CDR3 is 12 amino acids long. J gave up 8 bases and V 4 bases, and 3 bases lay outside the gene matches. CDR3 DNA: TGCAGTGCTACCGGGACTAGCTATGAGCAGTTCTTC. It is translated as CSATGTSYEQFF.

This clonotype was observed a few times. The rearrangement links TRBV20-1 to TRBJ2-5; D not resolved. CDR1 and CDR2 (germline): DFQATT, SNEGSKA (reference sequence). The CDR3 consists of 13 residues. V lost 3 bases and J 5 bases, leaving 13 bases between the germline ends. The CDR3 nucleotides are TGCAGTGCTAGGCTCCCAATGTGGGAGACCCAGTACTTC. This gives the protein CSARLPMWETQYF.

The chain couples TRBV19 to TRBJ2-7, with D perhaps matching TRBD2 (5 bases). In germline, CDR1 is LNHDA, CDR2 SQIVND (reference sequence). Trimming stripped 3 bases from V and 12 bases from J, with 15 bases between. This CDR3 spans 12 amino acids. Written as DNA, the CDR3 is TGTGCCAGTAGTATCCCGGGATTCTCACCGTACTTC. It specifies CASSIPGFSPYF.

This clonotype was seen at least ten times. CDR3 sequence reads: CASSLAVVLLSTDTQYF. The CDR3 DNA reads TGCGCCAGCAGCTTGGCCGTAGTGCTCCTCAGCACAGATACGCAGTATTTT. The genes are TRBV5-1 and TRBJ2-3; unclear D gene. The CDR3 totals 17 residues. The germline V and J ends were trimmed by 0 bases and 0 bases, with 14 bases remaining between them. CDR1 is SGHRS, CDR2 YFSETQ, per germline.

The sample holds many counts of this clonotype. CDR3 sequence: CASSFGGGGDSYEQYF. CDR3 nucleotide sequence: TGTGCCAGCAGCTTCGGAGGCGGGGGGGACTCCTACGAGCAGTACTTC. The chain uses TRBV13 and TRBJ2-7; 9 nucleotides align to TRBD2. Germline loops: CDR1 PRHDT, CDR2 FYEKMQ (reference sequence). The J segment lost 0 bases and the V segment lost 3 bases, leaving 6 bases of the junction unmatched. The CDR3 length is 16 residues.

This clonotype was observed at least ten times. The J gene is TRBJ1-4, the V gene TRBV28; 11 bases align to TRBD1. CDR3 size: 16 residues. The germline gives CDR1 MDHEN, CDR2 SYDVKM. The junction had 6 bases not matched to a gene; V was cut back by 6 bases and J by 3 bases. The CDR3 DNA sequence: TGTGCCAGCAGCCCCCCGGGACAGGGGGCTAATGAAAAACTGTTTTTT. Protein: CASSPPGQGANEKLFF.

This clonotype showed up many times. The chain employs TRBV5-5 and TRBJ2-2; unclear D gene. The CDR3 consists of 15 residues. CDR1 and CDR2 (germline): SGHKS, YYEKEE (reference sequence). The V gene lost 3 bases and the J gene lost 7 bases, with 16 bases spanning the gap. Here the CDR3 reads CASSSTPTSDGELFF. CDR3 bases: TGTGCCAGCAGCTCTACCCCAACTTCTGACGGGGAGCTGTTTTTT.

The chain is built from TRBV6-5 and TRBJ1-5; a possible D gene is TRBD1 (6 bases). Germline V lookup: CDR1 MNHEY, CDR2 SVGAGI. CDR3 length: 15 amino acids. Trimming pared 4 bases from V and 5 bases from J, leaving 15 bases between. The CDR3 loop reads CASSSYTGPDQPQHF. The CDR3 DNA sequence: TGTGCCAGCAGTTCCTACACAGGGCCGGATCAGCCCCAGCATTTT.